The 21 T cell receptor beta chains presented below share a single source sample, sequenced in a study of vaccination and CD4 T cells after COVID-19. As for treatment: approximately nine-day PBMC culture with coronavirus spike peptide pools or control peptides (ViraFEST assay). Their antigens remain unidentified. Once obtained from cultured CD4+ T cells, the DNA was sequenced using the Oncomine TCR Beta short-read assay. TCRdb ran MiXCR on the PCR reads and lists one entry per CDR3 protein. Among more than 3,000 distinct CDR3 sequences listed, roughly 17% were seen once. The sample comprised CD4+ T cells from blood, cultured in vitro. These receptor sequences come from a human donor who had recovered from COVID-19.

The rearrangement uses TRBV5-1 and TRBJ1-1; D is unclear. Per germline, CDR1 SGHRS and CDR2 YFSETQ. The CDR3 is 14 amino acids. V lost 0 bases to trimming and J lost 1 base, with 7 bases between them. Here the CDR3 DNA reads TGCGCCAGCAGCTTGGTAGCGGGGAACACTGAAGCTTTCTTT. This encodes CASSLVAGNTEAFF.

In its sample, this clonotype ranks as medium-sized (0.01 to 0.1%). This chain uses TRBV10-3 with TRBJ2-4, with a tentative D call TRBD1 (6 bases). V shed 0 bases and J shed 4 bases, with 13 bases lying between them. Germline CDR1 and CDR2: ENHRY and SYGVKD. The CDR3 loop spans 16 amino acids. The CDR3 DNA is TGTGCCATCAGTGAGTCCTCTCGGACAGTAAAAAACATTCAGTACTTC. It is translated as CAISESSRTVKNIQYF.

This clonotype was picked up a small number of times. The DNA for the CDR3 is TGCGCCAGCAGCGGGTCCCGCCAGGGGAAGGAGACCCAGTACTTC. Translation: CASSGSRQGKETQYF. The chain links TRBV5-1 to TRBJ2-5; TRBD1 is a possible D gene (6 bases). Trimming removed 4 bases from V and 5 bases from J, with 18 bases in between. Per germline, CDR1 SGHRS and CDR2 YFSETQ. The CDR3 has 15 amino acids.

This clonotype is classed as medium-sized. The chain couples TRBV7-9 to TRBJ2-2; no clear D. This CDR3 has 18 residues. The ends were cut back, 1 base at V and 2 bases at J, with 17 bases in the middle. Germline CDR1 and CDR2: SEHNR and FQNEAQ (reference sequence). In DNA, the CDR3 is TGTGCCAGCAGCTTAGTCGGTAAGCAGGCTACTAACACCGGGGAGCTGTTTTTT. Translating it yields CASSLVGKQATNTGELFF.

This clonotype is classed as large (0.1 to 1%). The chain employs TRBV5-1 and TRBJ2-5; TRBD1 matches 7 bases. The ends lost 4 bases at V and 2 bases at J; junction bases unmatched: 11. Germline CDR1 reads SGHRS; CDR2 reads YFSETQ. The CDR3 spans 16 residues. The CDR3 sequence: CASSLPTGNGQETQYF. In nucleotides, the CDR3 is TGCGCCAGCAGCCTCCCGACAGGGAATGGACAAGAGACCCAGTACTTC.

The CDR3 sequence is CASSSTGDSPLHF. In DNA, the CDR3 is TGTGCCAGCAGCTCTACAGGGGATTCACCCCTCCACTTT. This chain links TRBV7-9 with TRBJ1-6, with 7 bases that match TRBD1. With 4 bases clipped from V and 8 bases from J, the junction kept 2 bases outside the gene matches. Per germline, CDR1 SEHNR and CDR2 FQNEAQ (reference sequence). CDR3 size: 13 residues. Together with reference TRBV7-9 and TRBJ1-6, the CDR3 gives the full variable domain: DTGVSQNPRHKITKRGQNVTFRCDPISEHNRLYWYRQTLGQGPEFLTYFQNEAQLEKSRLLSDRFSAERPKGSFSTLEIQRTEQGDSAMYLCASSSTGDSPLHFGNGTRLTVT.

This clonotype is judged medium-sized (0.01 to 0.1%). The J gene is TRBJ1-1, the V gene TRBV6-5; 7 positions agree with TRBD1. V was clipped by 4 bases and J by 0 bases; unmatched bases: 2. CDR1 and CDR2 from the germline V gene are MNHEY and SVGAGI. The CDR3 has 14 amino acids. CDR3 loop: CASSSRGVNTEAFF. The DNA of the CDR3 is TGTGCCAGCAGTTCCAGGGGGGTGAACACTGAAGCTTTCTTT.

The rearrangement links TRBV23-1 to TRBJ2-7; 7 nucleotides agree with TRBD1. TRBV23-1 is marked as an open reading frame, function uncertain. The CDR3 has 13 amino acids. V was clipped by 7 bases and J by 3 bases; unmatched bases: 6. This CDR3 is CASTLGQHYEQYF. DNA of the CDR3: TGCGCCAGCACCTTGGGACAGCACTACGAGCAGTACTTC.

This clonotype showed up just a few times. This chain joins TRBV6-2 or TRBV6-3 and TRBJ1-2; D is uncertain. Germline assignment: CDR1 MNHEY and CDR2 SVGEGT. This CDR3 is 13 amino acids long. V dropped 5 bases and J dropped 0 bases, with 7 bases sitting between them. CDR3 sequence (DNA): TGTGCCAGCAGTCCGGATGCTAACTATGGCTACACCTTC. As protein: CASSPDANYGYTF.

This clonotype is medium-sized. The chain uses TRBV20-1 and TRBJ2-1; the match to TRBD2 covers 13 bases. The CDR3 is made up of 15 amino acids. Germline CDR1 and CDR2: DFQATT and SNEGSKA (reference sequence). Trimming removed 4 bases from V and 7 bases from J; junction bases left unmatched: 7. Here the CDR3 reads CSATMTSGGPNEQFF. CDR3 sequence (DNA): TGCAGTGCTACAATGACTAGCGGGGGGCCAAATGAGCAGTTCTTC.

By frequency in the sample, this clonotype is medium-sized. V usage is TRBV30 and J usage is TRBJ2-6, with TRBD2 as a possible D gene (5 bases). The germline V and J ends were trimmed by 4 bases and 0 bases, with 7 bases remaining between them. Looked up from germline, CDR1 is GTSNPN and CDR2 is SVGIG (reference sequence). The CDR3 loop spans 14 amino acids. In nucleotides, the CDR3 is TGTGCCTGGACCCGGGGCTCTGGGGCCAACGTCCTGACTTTC. Translating it yields CAWTRGSGANVLTF. The full variable domain, completed using reference TRBV30 and TRBJ2-6, is SQTIHQWPATLVQPVGSPLSLECTVEGTSNPNLYWYRQAAGRGLQLLFYSVGIGQISSEVPQNLSASRPQDRQFILSSKKLLLSDSGFYLCAWTRGSGANVLTFGAGSRLTVL.

By proportion, this clonotype is medium-sized (0.01 to 0.1%). The rearrangement uses TRBV21-1 and TRBJ2-2; the D segment call TRBD1 is taken from the table without a DNA check. TRBV21-1 is an annotated pseudogene. The CDR3 spans 15 residues. The chain's CDR3 is CASSIGRETTGELFF. In DNA, the CDR3 is TGTGCCAGCAGCATCGGCAGGGAAACCACCGGGGAGCTGTTTTTT.

This clonotype has only a few counts. This chain connects TRBV7-3 to TRBJ2-3; 8 nucleotides agree with TRBD2. CDR1 and CDR2 (germline): SGHTA, FQGTGA. Trimming took 3 bases from V and 7 from J; bases not matched to a gene: 9. The CDR3 consists of 15 residues. The DNA for the CDR3 is TGTGCCAGCAGCTTGAACGGGGGGGCAGTATATACGCAGTATTTT. It codes for CASSLNGGAVYTQYF.

In this sample, this clonotype is medium-sized (0.01 to 0.1%). J is TRBJ1-3 and V is TRBV20-1; D is ambiguous. V dropped 4 bases and J dropped 0 bases, with 16 bases sitting between them. The CDR3 length is 16 residues. Germline V gene data show CDR1 as DFQATT and CDR2 as SNEGSKA (reference sequence). The CDR3, as DNA: TGCAGTGCTACCCTTGGACGACGGGACTCTGGAAACACCATATATTTT. Translating gives CSATLGRRDSGNTIYF.

The chain carries TRBV19 and TRBJ2-7, with D tentatively TRBD1 or TRBD2 (7 bases each). V dropped 6 bases and J dropped 2 bases, with 20 bases sitting between them. CDR3 size: 16 residues. CDR1 is LNHDA, CDR2 SQIVND, per germline (reference sequence). The CDR3: CASSPQGGSLAYEQYF. The CDR3 nucleotides read TGTGCCAGTAGCCCCCAGGGGGGGTCTTTGGCCTACGAGCAGTACTTC.

With respect to this clonotype: Compared with germline, one end of the junction differs, possibly owing to a read error. The chain recombines TRBV30 with TRBJ2-2; 9 bases are shared with TRBD1. Germline V lookup: CDR1 GTSNPN, CDR2 SVGIG (reference sequence). The CDR3 is made up of 18 amino acids. CDR3: CARSELPTGQGGPGELFF. CDR3 DNA: TGTGCCCGGAGTGAACTACCAACGGGACAGGGTGGTCCCGGGGAGCTGTTTTTT.

Relative to its sample, this clonotype is medium-sized. The genes are TRBV4-1 and TRBJ2-6; no clear D gene. Deletions cut 3 bases from V and 4 bases from J, with 13 bases between. Germline CDR1 MGHRA, CDR2 YSYEKL. The CDR3 extends over 16 amino acids. DNA of the CDR3: TGCGCCAGCAGCCACGTTGTGGGGTCCGGGGCCAACGTCCTGACTTTC. Amino acids: CASSHVVGSGANVLTF.

In this sample, this clonotype is medium-sized (0.01 to 0.1%). The chain joins TRBV7-9 to TRBJ1-1; no firm D call. This CDR3 is 14 amino acids long. Germline V lookup: CDR1 SEHNR, CDR2 FQNEAQ (reference sequence). Trimming left V 5 bases short and J 5 bases short, with 15 bases between. The CDR3 reads CASSPEGVGTEAFF. The CDR3 nucleotides read TGTGCCAGCAGCCCCGAGGGAGTAGGGACTGAAGCTTTCTTT.

This clonotype counts as large (0.1 to 1%). This chain uses TRBV27 with TRBJ1-6; D perhaps matches TRBD1 (5 bases). The V gene's germline CDR1 is MNHEY and CDR2 SMNVEV (reference sequence). This CDR3 is built from 13 residues. V was trimmed by 8 bases and J by 7 bases, leaving 12 bases between them. CDR3 residues: CASGDRGNSPLHF. The CDR3 DNA reads as TGTGCCAGCGGTGACAGAGGGAATTCACCCCTCCACTTT.

This clonotype showed up just a few times. The chain uses TRBV15 and TRBJ2-3, with D tentatively TRBD2 (6 bases). V lost 4 bases to trimming and J lost 5 bases, with 13 bases between them. The length of the CDR3 is 14 residues. Germline V gene sequence: CDR1 LNHNV, CDR2 YYDKDF (reference sequence). The DNA of the CDR3 is TGTGCCACCAGCAACGGGGGAGGTGGAGATACGCAGTATTTT. Its protein product is CATSNGGGGDTQYF. Full variable domain (outside the CDR3, taken from reference TRBV15 and TRBJ2-3): DAMVIQNPRYQVTQFGKPVTLSCSQTLNHNVMYWYQQKSSQAPKLLFHYYDKDFNNEADTPDNFQSRRPNTSFCFLDIRSPGLGDTAMYLCATSNGGGGDTQYFGPGTRLTVL.

This chain links TRBV7-9 with TRBJ1-3; D may be TRBD1 (5 bases). V was shortened by 0 bases and J by 0 bases, with 12 bases between the two germline ends. The CDR3 covers 17 residues. Germline CDR1 and CDR2: SEHNR and FQNEAQ (reference sequence). DNA of the CDR3: TGTGCCAGCAGCTTAGCCCCGGACACAAGCTCTGGAAACACCATATATTTT. This gives the protein CASSLAPDTSSGNTIYF.